This TCR beta chain came from a study of neurological immune-mediated disorders. TCRdb analysed the 5' RACE reads with MiXCR anew, one entry per CDR3 protein. The profile shows about 55,000 distinct CDR3 sequences, less than 25% of them singletons. The time point was: technical triplicate 2. From 2 million PBMCs stored at -80 C, the unsorted libraries were generated. The CDR3 consists of 12 residues. CDR1 is MNHNY and CDR2 is SVGAGI in the germline V gene (reference sequence). The V and J ends lost 6 bases and 6 bases respectively, with 9 bases between them. This clonotype has a count of ten or more. The source of this sequence is a man aged 60 to 75 with HTLV-1-associated myelopathy (HAM/TSP). The sample taken for sequencing was PBMCs. The V gene is TRBV6-6, the J gene TRBJ2-1; maybe TRBD1 (7 bases). Written as DNA, the CDR3 is TGTGCCAGCAGCCAGGGGGGCAATGAGCAGTTCTTC. Translated: CASSQGGNEQFF.